The entry below gives a single TCR beta chain sequence along with its context. Its target is unknown. This sequence may be a read error, since a much larger clone differs from it by one base. The source of the sample is a study of shared clonotypes between healthy human individuals. Study-wide points: Blood alone was sampled, and tissue repertoires likely differ.

The CDR3 covers 12 residues. The V gene's germline CDR1 is MGHDK and CDR2 SYGVNS. With 3 bases removed from V and 4 bases from J, the gap between germline ends came to 6 bases. The data were produced by immunoSEQ multiplex PCR, yet TCRdb's version contains in-frame clones alone and is incomplete. This table holds 1 million to 1.2 million clones, approximately 80% found once. This sequence joins TRBV25-1 and TRBJ2-5; tentatively, D is TRBD1 (5 bases). This sequence originates from a man aged 18 to 29 in good health. Some clones in this sample may be carry-over from other donors' samples. Material: memory CD4+ T cells from PBMCs. Subset meaning: CD45RA-negative fraction. CDR3 region: CASSDRGETQYF. CDR3 nucleotide sequence: TGTGCCAGCAGTGATAGGGGAGAGACCCAGTACTTC.